This T cell receptor beta chain was sequenced in a study of blood T cells in healthy people across ages. The extraction recovered at least 5.5 micrograms of total RNA per sample. CDR1 is SGHTA and CDR2 is FQGNSA in the germline V gene. V shed 6 bases and J 6 bases; nucleotides not matched to a gene: 11. The CDR3 runs to 15 residues. A second PCR of about 6 to 12 cycles used a sample-barcoded 5' primer and a J-beta primer mix. Each of the samples gave a minimum of 2.5 million paired-end reads that contained CDR3. TCRdb processed the 5' RACE reads anew with MiXCR; each CDR3 protein has one entry. The sample carries some 920,000 distinct CDR3 sequences, roughly 51% recorded once. This clonotype was seen a few times.

V gene TRBV7-2 combines with J gene TRBJ2-7; 10 nucleotides agree with TRBD1. The TCR originated in a woman aged 60-70 years in good health. Sequenced sample: blood. The CDR3 sequence is CASRLTGTGASEQYF. The CDR3 region has the DNA TGTGCCAGCAGGCTTACCGGGACAGGGGCCTCCGAGCAGTACTTC.